This entry features one TCR beta chain sequence. The antigen is not known. The entry originates in a study of shared clonotypes between healthy human individuals. Study conclusions and caveats: With several donors compared, about 5% of naive CD4 clonotypes were shared. It was only blood that was sampled, and tissue repertoires likely differ.

The method was immunoSEQ multiplex PCR; TCRdb's version includes in-frame clones alone and lacks a portion of them. This table has 2 million to 2.5 million clones, more than 85% appearing once. All the donors were Caucasian adults who lived in Nashville, Tennessee. Naive CD45RA+ and memory CD45RA-negative subsets were split from CD4+ cells. In germline, CDR1 is SGHTA, CDR2 FQGNSA. The V and J ends lost 4 bases and 1 base respectively, with 11 bases between them. The CDR3 has 14 residues. J is TRBJ2-7 and V is TRBV7-2; D possibly corresponds to TRBD1 (5 bases). The TCR sequence derives from a man between 18 and 35 years old in good health. Some clones in this sample may be carry-over from other donors' samples. The specimen was naive CD4+ T cells from PBMCs. Described subset: CD45RA+ positively selected. This CDR3 reads CASSSRVGSYEQYF. As DNA, the CDR3 is TGTGCCAGCAGCTCCAGGGTGGGGTCCTACGAGCAGTACTTC.